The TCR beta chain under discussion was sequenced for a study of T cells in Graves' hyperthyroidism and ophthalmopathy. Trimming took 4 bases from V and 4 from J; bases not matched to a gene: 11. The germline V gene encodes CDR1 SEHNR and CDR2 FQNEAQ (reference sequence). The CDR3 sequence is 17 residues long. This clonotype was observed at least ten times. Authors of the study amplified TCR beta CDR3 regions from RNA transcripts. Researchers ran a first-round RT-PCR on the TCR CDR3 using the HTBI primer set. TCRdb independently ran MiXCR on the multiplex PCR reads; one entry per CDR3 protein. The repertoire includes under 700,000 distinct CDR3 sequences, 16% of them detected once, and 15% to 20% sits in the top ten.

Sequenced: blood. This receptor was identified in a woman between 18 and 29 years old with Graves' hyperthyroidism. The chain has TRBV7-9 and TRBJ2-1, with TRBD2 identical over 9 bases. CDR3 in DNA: TGTGCCAGCAGCTCCACCCTGGGGCGGGAGGGTTACAATGAGCAGTTCTTC. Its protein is CASSSTLGREGYNEQFF. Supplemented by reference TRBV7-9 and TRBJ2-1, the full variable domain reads DTGVSQNPRHKITKRGQNVTFRCDPISEHNRLYWYRQTLGQGPEFLTYFQNEAQLEKSRLLSDRFSAERPKGSFSTLEIQRTEQGDSAMYLCASSSTLGREGYNEQFFGPGTRLTVL.